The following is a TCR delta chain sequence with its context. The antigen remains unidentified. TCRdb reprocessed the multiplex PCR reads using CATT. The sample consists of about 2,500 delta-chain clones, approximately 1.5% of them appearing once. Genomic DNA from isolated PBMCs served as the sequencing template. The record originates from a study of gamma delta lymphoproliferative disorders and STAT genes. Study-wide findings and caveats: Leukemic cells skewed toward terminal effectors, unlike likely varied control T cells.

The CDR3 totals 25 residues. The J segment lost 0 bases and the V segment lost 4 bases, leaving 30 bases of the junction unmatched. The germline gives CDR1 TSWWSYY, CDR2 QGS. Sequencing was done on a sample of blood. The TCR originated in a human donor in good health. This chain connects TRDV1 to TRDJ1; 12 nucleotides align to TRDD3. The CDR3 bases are TGTGCTCTTGGGGGGAATATCTTCCCGACATTTCCTTTACTGGGGGATACTCAGTACACCGATAAACTCATCTTT. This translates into CALGGNIFPTFPLLGDTQYTDKLIF.